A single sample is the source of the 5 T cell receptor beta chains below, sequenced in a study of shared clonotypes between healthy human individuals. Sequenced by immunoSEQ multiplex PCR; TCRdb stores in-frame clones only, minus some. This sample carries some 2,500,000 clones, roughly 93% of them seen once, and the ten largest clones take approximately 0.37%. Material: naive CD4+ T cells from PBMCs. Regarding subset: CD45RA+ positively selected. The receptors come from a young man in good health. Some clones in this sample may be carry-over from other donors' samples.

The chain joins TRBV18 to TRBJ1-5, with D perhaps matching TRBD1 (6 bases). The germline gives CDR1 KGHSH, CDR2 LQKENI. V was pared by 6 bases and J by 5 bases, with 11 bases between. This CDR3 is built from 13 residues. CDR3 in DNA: TGTGCCAGCTCGGACAGCCAAGATCAGCCCCAGCATTTT. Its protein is CASSDSQDQPQHF.

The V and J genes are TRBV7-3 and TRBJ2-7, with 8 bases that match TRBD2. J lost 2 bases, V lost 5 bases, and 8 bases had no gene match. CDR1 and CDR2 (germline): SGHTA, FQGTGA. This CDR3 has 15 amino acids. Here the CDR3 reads CASSPKVAGPYEQYF. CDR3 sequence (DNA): TGTGCCAGCAGCCCAAAGGTAGCGGGACCCTACGAGCAGTACTTC.

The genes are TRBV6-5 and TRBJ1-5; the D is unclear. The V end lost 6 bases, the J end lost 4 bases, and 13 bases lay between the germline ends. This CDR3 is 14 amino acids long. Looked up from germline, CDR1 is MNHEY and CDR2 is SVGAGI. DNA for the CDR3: TGTGCCAGCAGAACCCGGGCCCTAAATCAGCCCCAGCATTTT. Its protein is CASRTRALNQPQHF.

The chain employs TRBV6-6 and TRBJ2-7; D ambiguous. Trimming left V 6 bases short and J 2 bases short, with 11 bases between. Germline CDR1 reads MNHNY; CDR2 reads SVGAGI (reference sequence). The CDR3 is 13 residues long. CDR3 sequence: CASRVPRTYEQYF. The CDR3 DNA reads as TGTGCCAGCAGGGTACCGCGGACCTACGAGCAGTACTTC.

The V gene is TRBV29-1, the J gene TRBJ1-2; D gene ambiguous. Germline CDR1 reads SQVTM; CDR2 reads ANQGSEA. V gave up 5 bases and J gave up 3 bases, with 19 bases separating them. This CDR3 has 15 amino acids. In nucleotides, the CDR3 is TGCAGCGTTTATGAGCCGAAACATTTGGACTATGGCTACACCTTC. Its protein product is CSVYEPKHLDYGYTF. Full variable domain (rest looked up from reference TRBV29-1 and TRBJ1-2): SAVISQKPSRDICQRGTSLTIQCQVDSQVTMMFWYRQQPGQSLTLIATANQGSEATYESGFVIDKFPISRPNLTFSTLTVSNMSPEDSSIYLCSVYEPKHLDYGYTFGSGTRLTVV.